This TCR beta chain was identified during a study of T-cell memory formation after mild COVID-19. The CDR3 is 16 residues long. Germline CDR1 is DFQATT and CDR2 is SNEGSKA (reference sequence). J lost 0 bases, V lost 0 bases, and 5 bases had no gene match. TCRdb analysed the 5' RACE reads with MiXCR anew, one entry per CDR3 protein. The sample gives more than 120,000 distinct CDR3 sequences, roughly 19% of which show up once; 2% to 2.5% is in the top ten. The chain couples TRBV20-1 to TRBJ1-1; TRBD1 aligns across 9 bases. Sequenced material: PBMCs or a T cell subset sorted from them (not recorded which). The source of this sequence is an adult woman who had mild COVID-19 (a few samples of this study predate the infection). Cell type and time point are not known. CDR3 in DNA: TGCAGTGCTAGAGACGGGACAGGGACATTGAACACTGAAGCTTTCTTT. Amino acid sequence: CSARDGTGTLNTEAFF.